This TCR beta chain is from a study of T cells in Graves' hyperthyroidism and ophthalmopathy. Background on the study: Sampling of peripheral blood happened at initial diagnosis, prior to any treatment. Findings and limits, study-wide: Before onset, ophthalmopathy was predicted by the model a median around 6.2 months earlier. Blood also carried most thyroid clonotypes expanded above 0.001.

RNA transcripts provided the source from which TCR beta CDR3 regions were amplified. The TCR CDR3 was amplified in a first-round RT-PCR using the HTBI primer set. Each CDR3 protein gets one entry after TCRdb re-called the multiplex PCR reads with MiXCR. Of 750,000 to 900,000 distinct CDR3 sequences listed, roughly 40% are singletons. Regarding this clonotype: Its antigen is still unknown.

CDR3 length equals 14 residues. The V gene lost 6 bases and the J gene lost 6 bases, with 14 bases spanning the gap. Looked up from germline, CDR1 is SEHNR and CDR2 is FQNEAQ (reference sequence). On the basis of clinical symptoms, serum thyroxine and TRAb, thyroid ultrasound and orbital computed tomography, diagnoses were made. The specimen was blood. This TCR derives from a man younger than 30 with Graves' hyperthyroidism. The gene calls are TRBV7-9 and TRBJ2-2; D could derive from TRBD1 or TRBD2 (6 bases each). In nucleotides, the CDR3 is TGTGCCAGCAGTGATTCGGGGGCAGCCGGGGAGCTGTTTTTT. This codes for CASSDSGAAGELFF.